A selection of T cell receptor beta chains follows, all from one sample in a study of cytomegalovirus exposure and HLA in healthy donors. Clones were sequenced by immunoSEQ multiplex PCR, and TCRdb holds only the in-frame ones, with some missing. Counted here are some 140,000 clones, over 60% occurring once; the ten biggest clones make up 3% to 4%. The material sequenced was PBMCs. These TCRs come from a woman in her thirties or forties in good health and CMV-seronegative. The CDR3 runs from the conserved cysteine through the conserved F or W. The D gene is left open where the match is weak. Only part of the rows carry a size: once, few, many, or a class if the clone is expanded.

clone size	D gene	V gene	J gene	CDR3 protein	CDR3 DNA
NA	TRBD1	TRBV27	TRBJ1-2	CASSGDGDSYGYTF	TGTGCCAGCAGTGGGGACGGGGACAGCTATGGCTACACCTTC
few	TRBD2	TRBV6-1	TRBJ2-7	CASSEELAGYEQYF	TGTGCCAGCAGTGAAGAACTAGCGGGCTACGAGCAGTACTTC
few	NA	TRBV5-1	TRBJ2-1	CATSLYTSHNEQFF	TGCGCCACCTCACTCTATACTAGCCACAATGAGCAGTTCTTC
few	NA	TRBV29-1	TRBJ2-3	CSVKGGGVADTQYF	TGCAGCGTTAAAGGAGGGGGAGTGGCAGATACGCAGTATTTT
NA	TRBD1	TRBV5-8	TRBJ2-6	CASSTTGDGANVLTF	TGTGCCAGCAGCACCACAGGGGACGGGGCCAACGTCCTGACTTTC
NA	TRBD1	TRBV2	TRBJ1-5	CASEQGGPPNQPQHF	TGTGCCAGCGAACAAGGGGGCCCACCGAACCAGCCCCAGCATTTT
NA	TRBD1	TRBV6-6	TRBJ1-1	CASSAGQGALAFF	TGTGCCAGCAGCGCTGGACAGGGGGCGCTGGCTTTCTTT
NA	NA	TRBV29-1	TRBJ1-2	CSVEAGAGAYGYTF	TGCAGCGTTGAAGCAGGGGCGGGGGCCTATGGCTACACCTTC
NA	NA	TRBV29-1	TRBJ1-1	CSVDNRADLGGAFF	TGCAGCGTTGACAACCGGGCTGACCTTGGGGGGGCTTTCTTT
NA	NA	TRBV5-1	TRBJ2-2	CASSLAGNTGELFF	TGCGCCAGCAGCCTTGCGGGGAACACCGGGGAGCTGTTTTTT
once	TRBD1	TRBV5-1	TRBJ1-1	CASSTRQGLTEAFF	TGCGCCAGCAGCACTCGACAGGGGCTGACTGAAGCTTTCTTT
NA	TRBD2	TRBV5-1	TRBJ2-5	CASSFGGLAGLETQYF	TGCGCCAGCAGCTTCGGTGGGCTAGCGGGATTAGAGACCCAGTACTTC
once	TRBD2	TRBV4-1	TRBJ2-4	CASSPSGLAGQNIQYF	TGCGCCAGCAGCCCATCGGGACTAGCGGGCCAAAACATTCAGTACTTC
few	NA	TRBV19	TRBJ1-5	CATQTAISNQPQHF	TGTGCCACCCAAACAGCTATTAGCAATCAGCCCCAGCATTTT
NA	TRBD1	TRBV7-2	TRBJ1-2	CANLQGGTGNGYTF	TGTGCCAACCTACAGGGGGGGACAGGGAATGGCTACACCTTC
few	NA	TRBV7-9	TRBJ2-1	CASSSDTYNEQFF	TGTGCCAGCAGCTCCGACACGTACAATGAGCAGTTCTTC
NA	TRBD1	TRBV29-1	TRBJ1-4	CSVGQGEEKLFF	TGCAGCGTTGGCCAGGGGGAGGAAAAACTGTTTTTT
NA	NA	TRBV25-1	TRBJ1-5	CASASGGGDQPQHF	TGTGCCAGTGCTTCGGGGGGCGGCGATCAGCCCCAGCATTTT
once	TRBD2	TRBV7-9	TRBJ2-3	CASSHGLAEVDTQYF	TGTGCCAGCAGCCACGGACTAGCGGAAGTAGATACGCAGTATTTT
NA	TRBD2	TRBV19	TRBJ2-3	CASSPLAGGYTDTQYF	TGTGCCAGTAGCCCCCTAGCGGGAGGGTACACAGATACGCAGTATTTT
once	NA	TRBV4-1	TRBJ1-1	CASSHAPGVSTEAFF	TGCGCCAGCAGCCATGCCCCAGGGGTTAGCACTGAAGCTTTCTTT
once	NA	TRBV27	TRBJ1-4	CASSLSATYEKLFF	TGTGCCAGCAGTTTATCAGCTACCTATGAAAAACTGTTTTTT
NA	NA	TRBV10-3	TRBJ1-2	CAISERVGGDGYTF	TGTGCCATCAGTGAGAGAGTTGGGGGGGATGGCTACACCTTC
NA	NA	TRBV15	TRBJ2-3	CATSRELPSTDTQYF	TGTGCCACCAGCAGAGAACTACCTAGCACAGATACGCAGTATTTT
NA	TRBD1	TRBV5-1	TRBJ2-7	CASSLTGGSGDEQYF	TGCGCCAGCAGCTTAACAGGGGGCTCGGGCGACGAGCAGTACTTC
NA	NA	TRBV18	TRBJ1-5	CASSPGENQPQHF	TGTGCCAGCTCACCGGGAGAGAATCAGCCCCAGCATTTT
NA	NA	TRBV11-2	TRBJ1-1	CASSLSQGAFF	TGTGCCAGCAGCTTAAGCCAGGGGGCTTTCTTT
NA	NA	TRBV6-6	TRBJ1-1	CASSYDRGPAFF	TGTGCCAGCAGTTATGATAGGGGCCCAGCTTTCTTT
NA	NA	TRBV27	TRBJ2-7	CASRPLGGYEQYF	TGTGCCAGCAGGCCCCTTGGGGGGTACGAGCAGTACTTC
NA	TRBD2	TRBV2	TRBJ2-3	CASMTSGRDTDTQYF	TGTGCCAGCATGACTAGCGGGAGGGACACAGATACGCAGTATTTT
NA	TRBD2	TRBV25-1	TRBJ2-1	CASGEPSGYNEQFF	TGTGCCAGCGGAGAACCTAGCGGGTACAATGAGCAGTTCTTC
NA	TRBD2	TRBV13	TRBJ2-1	CASSSPSVGLAPRGQFF	TGTGCCAGCAGCTCACCCTCGGTAGGACTAGCGCCGAGGGGGCAGTTCTTC
NA	NA	TRBV19	TRBJ1-1	CASSPSLNTEAFF	TGTGCCAGTAGCCCAAGCCTTAACACTGAAGCTTTCTTT
NA	NA	TRBV4-1	TRBJ1-4	CASSQGGGANEKLFF	TGCGCCAGCAGCCAAGGAGGTGGTGCTAATGAAAAACTGTTTTTT
NA	NA	TRBV7-2	TRBJ2-7	CASSATGHGEQYF	TGTGCCAGCAGCGCCACGGGACACGGCGAGCAGTACTTC
NA	TRBD1	TRBV7-9	TRBJ1-1	CASSSTRSGGEAFF	TGTGCCAGCAGCTCGACCAGGTCAGGGGGTGAAGCTTTCTTT
few	NA	TRBV7-9	TRBJ2-2	CASSTPRGTNTGELFF	TGTGCCAGCAGCACTCCCCGGGGGACGAACACCGGGGAGCTGTTTTTT
once	NA	TRBV6-5	TRBJ2-1	CASSSQGNEQFF	TGTGCCAGCAGTTCCCAGGGAAATGAGCAGTTCTTC
NA	NA	TRBV18	TRBJ1-4	CASSPKRVSDEKLFF	TGTGCCAGCTCACCAAAGAGGGTATCGGATGAAAAACTGTTTTTT
NA	TRBD1	TRBV9	TRBJ1-1	CASSARDRENTEAFF	TGTGCCAGCAGCGCCCGGGACAGGGAGAACACTGAAGCTTTCTTT
once	NA	TRBV27	TRBJ2-3	CASSIRDTQYF	TGTGCCAGCAGTATCAGGGATACGCAGTATTTT
NA	TRBD2	TRBV28	TRBJ2-7	CASSGGGIYEQYF	TGTGCCAGCAGTGGGGGGGGGATCTACGAGCAGTACTTC
NA	TRBD1	TRBV5-4	TRBJ1-1	CASIDRADTEAFF	TGTGCCAGCATCGACAGGGCGGACACTGAAGCTTTCTTT
NA	TRBD1	TRBV28	TRBJ1-5	CASSRRGTAGNQPQHF	TGTGCCAGCAGCAGGAGAGGGACAGCGGGCAATCAGCCCCAGCATTTT
NA	NA	TRBV15	TRBJ1-2	CATSRGSDYGYTF	TGTGCCACCAGCAGAGGGTCAGACTATGGCTACACCTTC
NA	NA	TRBV25-1	TRBJ2-7	CASSESTGVYEQYF	TGTGCCAGCAGTGAATCTACAGGAGTTTACGAGCAGTACTTC
NA	NA	TRBV29-1	TRBJ1-2	CSASYLQGGYTF	TGCAGCGCATCGTACCTTCAGGGCGGCTACACCTTC
NA	NA	TRBV5-1	TRBJ2-7	CASSRAGGQPYEQYF	TGCGCCAGCAGCCGCGCAGGCGGACAGCCCTACGAGCAGTACTTC
NA	TRBD2	TRBV29-1	TRBJ2-7	CSVEALNPGLAEGYEQYF	TGCAGCGTTGAGGCCCTGAACCCGGGACTAGCGGAGGGGTACGAGCAGTACTTC
once	NA	TRBV6-5	TRBJ1-1	CASSFQASEAFF	TGTGCCAGCAGTTTCCAGGCATCTGAAGCTTTCTTT
NA	TRBD2	TRBV5-6	TRBJ2-1	CASSSRTSGPYNEQFF	TGTGCCAGCAGCTCCCGGACTAGCGGACCATACAATGAGCAGTTCTTC
NA	NA	TRBV4-1	TRBJ1-1	CASSQGVVERNTEAFF	TGCGCCAGCAGCCAAGGGGTGGTGGAGAGGAACACTGAAGCTTTCTTT
once	NA	TRBV30	TRBJ2-4	CAWSRFRMAKNIQYF	TGTGCCTGGAGCCGGTTTAGAATGGCCAAAAACATTCAGTACTTC
NA	TRBD1	TRBV7-6	TRBJ1-4	CASSTLYRGTNEKLFF	TGTGCCAGCAGCACGTTGTACAGGGGAACTAATGAAAAACTGTTTTTT
NA	NA	TRBV7-2	TRBJ1-1	CASSLEEAGVRTEAFF	TGTGCCAGCAGCTTAGAAGAAGCAGGGGTAAGAACTGAAGCTTTCTTT
NA	TRBD2	TRBV6-5	TRBJ2-7	CATYSGLADEQYF	TGTGCCACTTATTCCGGACTAGCGGACGAGCAGTACTTC
NA	TRBD2	TRBV30	TRBJ2-1	CAFSFGLAPNEQFF	TGTGCCTTTTCATTCGGACTAGCTCCAAATGAGCAGTTCTTC
NA	TRBD1	TRBV6-5	TRBJ1-1	CASSPDRATEAFF	TGTGCCAGCAGCCCCGACAGGGCCACTGAAGCTTTCTTT
NA	NA	TRBV6-1	TRBJ1-2	CASSRAGATNYGYTF	TGTGCCAGCAGCCGGGCGGGGGCAACTAACTATGGCTACACCTTC